This paragraph reports one T cell receptor (beta chain). What it binds is unknown. These data come from a study of immune evolution from preneoplasia to lung adenocarcinoma. V was pared by 6 bases and J by 2 bases, with 9 bases of the junction left unmatched. The CDR3 runs to 16 residues. Germline CDR1 is SNHLY and CDR2 is FYNNEI. Sequencing used immunoSEQ multiplex PCR; TCRdb keeps in-frame clones, though not all of them. The repertoire holds tens of thousands of clones, with about 71% as singletons. General study points: From normal lung to invasive adenocarcinoma, top clone frequencies appeared to decrease.

Sequences were obtained from FFPE invasive lung adenocarcinoma tissue. The chain employs TRBV2 and TRBJ2-3, with TRBD2 matching 9 bases. This TCR was sampled from a person aged 60 to 70 with lung adenocarcinoma. CDR3 in amino acids: CASSAPGLASTDTQYF. The CDR3 nucleotides are TGTGCCAGCAGCGCACCGGGACTAGCATCCACAGATACGCAGTATTTT.